This TCR beta chain was sequenced for a study of blood T cell repertoires in COVID-19. In assigning cohorts, the study relied on participant-reported clinical history. Trimming left V 8 bases short and J 0 bases short, with 17 bases between. Germline CDR1 is MDHEN and CDR2 is SYDVKM. The CDR3 spans 16 residues. Data came from immunoSEQ multiplex PCR; TCRdb stores just in-frame clones and leaves some out. The sample shows 150,000 to 200,000 clones, over 75% of them seen only once. The rearrangement uses TRBV28 and TRBJ1-3; the D is unclear. Sequenced sample: PBMCs or T cells enriched from blood (not recorded which). This TCR was sampled from a woman aged 40 to 50 with acute COVID-19. The CDR3 nucleotides read TGTGCCAGCCGTCCCCTAGAGGTTTACTCTGGAAACACCATATATTTT. It is translated as CASRPLEVYSGNTIYF.